This is a list of T cell receptor beta chains from one sample in a study of regulatory T cells in long-lasting Graves disease. MiXCR, run by TCRdb on the multiplex PCR reads, gives a single entry per CDR3 protein. The sample records around 450,000 distinct CDR3 sequences, about 16% being singletons. In addition, the sample was reused for a study of T cells in Graves' hyperthyroidism and ophthalmopathy.

Sequenced material: peripheral blood mononuclear cells (PBMCs), taken at new diagnosis, from a patient treated with antithyroid drugs. Receptors originate from a woman in her twenties or thirties with Graves disease. Both conserved end residues are part of each CDR3. Fields, in order: CDR3 length, V gene, D gene, clone size, J gene, CDR3 protein, CDR3 DNA. A D gene is named only where the DNA matches it firmly. Clone size is shown for a subset of rows, as once, few, many or a class of expanded clone.

13	TRBV29-1	TRBD1	NA	TRBJ1-6	CSVGQAYNSPLHF	TGCAGCGTCGGACAGGCGTATAATTCACCCCTCCACTTT
13	TRBV18	NA	many	TRBJ1-1	CAARDAENTEAFF	TGTGCCGCCCGGGATGCAGAGAACACTGAAGCTTTCTTT
15	TRBV11-2	TRBD2	many	TRBJ2-7	CASSPGTSGNYEQYF	TGTGCCAGCAGCCCTGGGACTAGCGGTAACTACGAGCAGTACTTC
16	TRBV19	NA	NA	TRBJ2-3	CASSIDRLGTADTQYF	TGTGCCAGTAGTATAGATCGCCTCGGTACGGCAGATACGCAGTATTTT
14	TRBV9	TRBD2	few	TRBJ2-1	CASSSAGESNEQFF	TGTGCCAGCAGCTCGGCGGGAGAAAGCAATGAGCAGTTCTTC
15	TRBV30	TRBD1	few	TRBJ1-5	CAWTEGQGINQPQHF	TGTGCCTGGACCGAGGGACAGGGGATAAATCAGCCCCAGCATTTT
15	TRBV19	TRBD1	few	TRBJ1-5	CASNPGGQGNQPQHF	TGTGCCAGTAACCCAGGGGGACAAGGCAATCAGCCCCAGCATTTT
17	TRBV18	NA	few	TRBJ1-6	CASSLTRGASKDSSLHF	TGTGCCAGCTCACTGACCAGGGGAGCCTCGAAGGATTCGTCCCTCCACTTT
13	TRBV2	TRBD1	many	TRBJ1-2	CASSGTGLRGYTF	TGTGCCAGCAGTGGGACAGGCCTTCGCGGCTACACCTTC
15	TRBV6-1	NA	many	TRBJ1-1	CASRSPMRGNTEAFF	TGTGCCAGCAGGTCACCCATGAGGGGGAACACTGAAGCTTTCTTT
17	TRBV2	TRBD1	many	TRBJ1-1	CASSPGTGLSGGTEAFF	TGTGCCAGCAGTCCCGGGACAGGGTTATCTGGAGGCACTGAAGCTTTCTTT
14	TRBV2	NA	many	TRBJ2-3	CASMREALTDTQYF	TGTGCCAGCATGCGAGAGGCACTAACAGATACGCAGTATTTT
13	TRBV2	TRBD1	NA	TRBJ1-2	CASSGTGYYGYTF	TGTGCCAGCAGTGGGACAGGGTACTATGGCTACACCTTC
16	TRBV19	NA	NA	TRBJ1-5	CASSWSAGGSNQPQHF	TGTGCCAGTAGTTGGAGTGCGGGGGGAAGCAATCAGCCCCAGCATTTT
13	TRBV27	NA	many	TRBJ2-5	CASSMRRKETQYF	TGTGCCAGCAGTATGAGGAGAAAAGAGACCCAGTACTTC
14	TRBV20-1	NA	many	TRBJ2-7	CSARDSRAGGEQYF	TGCAGTGCTAGAGATAGTAGGGCCGGAGGCGAGCAGTACTTC